The clone carrying this T cell receptor (beta chain) was observed a handful of times. Its antigen is not identified. The sample comes from a study of T-cell reconstitution after alpha-beta-depleted transplantation in children. General study results and limits: Fresh T-cell production supplied most of the T-cell counts and diversity seen one year after transplant. Alpha-beta T cells present about two months after transplant were reported to originate from several hundred expanded graft clones.

Construction of the TCRbeta library involved unique molecular identifiers. TCRdb reprocessed the PCR reads via MiXCR and lists one record per CDR3 protein. This sample has about 340,000 distinct CDR3 sequences, with about a sixth found just once. Germline CDR1 is LGHNA and CDR2 is YNFKEQ. The CDR3 sequence is 15 residues long. Trimming removed 6 bases from V and 7 bases from J, with 19 bases in between. This sample comprised PBMCs, mostly from graft donor cells, obtained 360 days after TCRalphabeta/CD19-depleted stem cell transplant. J is TRBJ1-5 and V is TRBV4-2, with D possibly being TRBD1 (5 bases). This clonotype was obtained from a male patient under 10 years old who had a stem cell transplant for acute lymphoblastic leukemia, so the T cells may come from the graft donor. The CDR3 region is CASSSTGTSGQPQHF. The CDR3 bases are TGTGCCAGCAGTTCTACCGGGACTTCTGGACAGCCCCAGCATTTT.